The source of this T cell receptor beta chain is a study of shared clonotypes between healthy human individuals. The repertoire was sequenced with immunoSEQ multiplex PCR; TCRdb's copy has only in-frame clones and lacks some. The sample lists some 2,400,000 clones; around 95% were seen once. Splitting of CD4+ cells produced CD45RA+ naive and CD45RA-negative memory subsets. The CDR3 is 13 residues long. Per the germline V gene, CDR1 is SEHNR and CDR2 is FQNEAQ (reference sequence). The V and J ends lost 1 base and 3 bases respectively, with 7 bases between them. Details on this clone: The same CDR3 arises from other DNA sequences in this sample as well.

The chain links TRBV7-9 to TRBJ2-7; D gene unclear. What was sequenced was naive CD4+ T cells sorted from blood. Subset noted: CD45RA+ positively selected. The receptor was isolated from a young man in good health. The CDR3 DNA follows: TGTGCCAGCAGCTTAGAGGCCAACTACGAGCAGTACTTC. Its translation: CASSLEANYEQYF.